These 16 T cell receptor beta chains came from one sample sequenced in a study of blood T cell repertoires in COVID-19. TCRdb keeps only in-frame clones here, not all; method: immunoSEQ multiplex PCR. In the table there are some 150,000 clones, over 80% of which are singletons. The specimen was peripheral blood. The source of these receptors is a woman in her 40s with active or convalescent COVID-19.

CDR3 sequence (DNA): TGTGCCAGCAGCTTAGATAGCTTTAATACCTACGAGCAGTACTTC. Residues: CASSLDSFNTYEQYF. The genes are TRBV7-2 and TRBJ2-7; no definite D call. The CDR3 runs to 15 residues. V lost 1 base to trimming and J lost 2 bases, with 12 bases between them. Per the germline V gene, CDR1 is SGHTA and CDR2 is FQGNSA.

The rearrangement links TRBV28 to TRBJ1-6; 8 nucleotides match TRBD1. There are 15 residues in the CDR3. V lost 2 bases and J lost 6; bases outside the gene matches: 3. CDR1 MDHEN and CDR2 SYDVKM come from the germline V gene. CDR3 sequence (DNA): TGTGCCAGCAGTTTAACAACAGGGGGTAATTCACCCCTCCACTTT. Translating it yields CASSLTTGGNSPLHF.

The rearrangement joins TRBV28 to TRBJ1-6; 7 bases are a match to TRBD1. The J segment lost 9 bases and the V segment lost 6 bases, leaving 8 bases of the junction unmatched. The CDR3 is made up of 14 amino acids. Germline V lookup: CDR1 MDHEN, CDR2 SYDVKM. The DNA of the CDR3 is TGTGCCAGCAGCCTGGGACAGATTATTTCACCCCTCCACTTT. Amino acids: CASSLGQIISPLHF.

This chain joins TRBV5-6 and TRBJ2-1; weak D call: TRBD2 (6 bases). The germline gives CDR1 SGHDT, CDR2 YYEEEE. Trimming took off 3 bases at V and 10 bases at J, with 14 bases between the two ends. The CDR3 length is 13 residues. CDR3 in amino acids: CASSYRRAGEQFF. CDR3 nucleotides: TGTGCCAGCAGCTACCGACGGGCGGGGGAGCAGTTCTTC.

V gene TRBV7-2 combines with J gene TRBJ2-2, with D perhaps matching TRBD1 (6 bases). The CDR3 has 15 amino acids. CDR1 is SGHTA and CDR2 is FQGNSA in the germline V gene. Trimming removed 2 bases from V and 7 bases from J, with 14 bases in between. The CDR3 sequence is CASSLSGQGIGELFF. The CDR3 nucleotides are TGTGCCAGCAGCTTAAGTGGGCAGGGGATCGGGGAGCTGTTTTTT.

For this clone: The sample carries other DNA sequences with the same CDR3. The chain recombines TRBV18 with TRBJ1-1, with D unresolved. CDR1 KGHSH and CDR2 LQKENI come from the germline V gene. The V end lost 3 bases, the J end lost 0 bases, and 5 bases lay between the germline ends. CDR3 length: 13 residues. The CDR3, as DNA: TGTGCCAGCTCACCCGACATGAACACTGAAGCTTTCTTT. Its translation is CASSPDMNTEAFF.

This clone appeared once. The chain is built from TRBV11-3 and TRBJ1-1; the D is unclear. This CDR3 spans 14 amino acids. Germline V lookup: CDR1 SGHNT, CDR2 YENEEA. Trimming removed 5 bases from V and 1 base from J, with 11 bases in between. The CDR3 region has the DNA TGTGCCAGCAGCCCATCGACTAGGAACACTGAAGCTTTCTTT. Its protein is CASSPSTRNTEAFF.

This chain connects TRBV11-2 to TRBJ2-3; 12 bases fit TRBD2. CDR1 and CDR2 (germline): SGHAT, FQNNGV. This CDR3 has 15 residues. V shed 8 bases, J shed 6 bases, and the junction held 9 bases outside the gene matches. The CDR3 spells CASLRSSGRADTQYF. CDR3 nucleotides: TGTGCCAGCCTGAGATCTAGCGGGAGGGCGGATACGCAGTATTTT.

This chain links TRBV3-1 (or the pseudogene TRBV3-2) with TRBJ2-5; TRBD2 is a possible D gene (7 bases). Germline V gene data show CDR1 as LGHDT and CDR2 as YNNKEL (reference sequence). The V end lost 6 bases, the J end lost 5 bases, and 22 bases lay between the germline ends. The CDR3 is 16 amino acids. The CDR3 loop reads CASRGGLAVVLETQYF. For the CDR3, the DNA is TGTGCCAGCAGGGGGGGGCTAGCGGTGGTTTTGGAGACCCAGTACTTC.

A few counts support this clone. The gene calls are TRBV7-9 and TRBJ1-3; 8 bases line up with TRBD1. The ends lost 6 bases at V and 1 base at J; junction bases unmatched: 17. The CDR3 runs to 19 residues. CDR1 and CDR2 (germline): SEHNR, FQNEAQ (reference sequence). The CDR3, as DNA: TGTGCCAGCAGTCAATCTCCAGGACAGGGCGGAATTTCTGGAAACACCATATATTTT. Protein: CASSQSPGQGGISGNTIYF. The full variable domain, with the rest looked up from reference TRBV7-9 and TRBJ1-3, is DTGVSQNPRHKITKRGQNVTFRCDPISEHNRLYWYRQTLGQGPEFLTYFQNEAQLEKSRLLSDRFSAERPKGSFSTLEIQRTEQGDSAMYLCASSQSPGQGGISGNTIYFGEGSWLTVV.

J is TRBJ1-1 and V is TRBV3-1 (or the pseudogene TRBV3-2), with D uncertain. CDR3 size: 15 residues. Trimming cost V 7 bases and J 11 bases, with 26 bases left between them. Germline-derived CDR1 and CDR2 are LGHDT and YNNKEL (reference sequence). In DNA, the CDR3 is TGTGCCAGCACCCCGAGGGATGGAAAAGTCCCGAGGGCTTTCTTT. As protein: CASTPRDGKVPRAFF.

The CDR3 region has the DNA TGTGCCAGCAGCCAAGGACAGCCCTACGAGCAGTACTTC. Its translation is CASSQGQPYEQYF. The chain combines TRBV14 with TRBJ2-7; a possible D gene is TRBD1 (5 bases). V lost 1 base to trimming and J lost 2 bases, with 6 bases between them. In germline, CDR1 is SGHDN, CDR2 FVKESK. The CDR3 totals 13 residues.

J is TRBJ1-1 and V is TRBV10-3, with 10 nucleotides matching TRBD1. Per germline, CDR1 ENHRY and CDR2 SYGVKD. CDR3 size: 14 residues. Trimming at V came to 6 bases and at J to 3 bases, leaving 4 bases not matched to a gene. Here the CDR3 DNA reads TGTGCCATCAGCGGACAGGGGGGGGACACTGAAGCTTTCTTT. Its protein is CAISGQGGDTEAFF.

This chain links TRBV15 with TRBJ1-6; D unresolved. Trimming removed 3 bases from V and 7 bases from J, with 10 bases in between. There are 14 residues in the CDR3. The germline CDR1 and CDR2 sequences are LNHNV and YYDKDF (reference sequence). The CDR3 region has the DNA TGTGCCACCAGCAGCCTAGTTAGAAATTCACCCCTCCACTTT. Protein sequence: CATSSLVRNSPLHF.

The V gene is TRBV27, the J gene TRBJ1-1; perhaps TRBD1 as D (6 bases). V gave up 5 bases and J gave up 5 bases, with 15 bases separating them. CDR3 size: 14 residues. Germline values: CDR1 MNHEY, CDR2 SMNVEV (reference sequence). The CDR3 is CASSTWGRGTEAFF. The CDR3 bases are TGTGCCAGCAGTACCTGGGGGCGAGGGACTGAAGCTTTCTTT.

This chain links TRBV29-1 with TRBJ1-2; possible D gene TRBD1, 6 bases. Trimming cost V 4 bases and J 0 bases, with 12 bases left between them. The germline V gene encodes CDR1 SQVTM and CDR2 ANQGSEA. This CDR3 has 14 amino acids. The chain's CDR3 is CSVGGTYPNYGYTF. CDR3 DNA sequence: TGCAGCGTTGGGGGGACATACCCTAACTATGGCTACACCTTC.